The rows below give T cell receptor beta chains drawn from one sample of a study of OX40 agonist ivuxolimab in advanced cancers. Libraries were prepared by immunoSEQ multiplex PCR; TCRdb keeps only in-frame clonotypes and omits some of them. Of tens of thousands of clones listed, over 80% are singletons. The sequenced sample was CD4+ or CD8+ T cells sorted from blood, obtained in a trial of the OX40 agonist ivuxolimab. Source of these receptors: an adult with an advanced solid tumor such as melanoma, head and neck, liver or kidney cancer. CDR3s include the opening cysteine and the closing phenylalanine or tryptophan. Fields, in order: clone size, V gene, J gene, D gene, CDR3 DNA, CDR3 protein. A D gene is named only where the DNA matches it firmly. The listing skips clone size in some rows; elsewhere it reads once, few, many or a size class.

>.|TRBV5-1|TRBJ1-1|TRBD1
TGCGCCGGCAGCACGGACCCAACAGGGGGGAACACTGAAGCTTTCTTT
CAGSTDPTGGNTEAFF
>.|TRBV30|TRBJ1-2|TRBD1
TGTGCCTGGACACAGGGGACCTATGGCTACACCTTC
CAWTQGTYGYTF
>.|TRBV7-9|TRBJ2-4|TRBD2
TGTGCCAGCAGCTCGACCGGGACTAGCGGCATTCAGTACTTC
CASSSTGTSGIQYF
>.|TRBV28|TRBJ1-3|.
TGTGCCAGCAGCCTTGCTTATGGGGCCGCTGGAAACACCATATATTTT
CASSLAYGAAGNTIYF
>.|TRBV11-2|TRBJ2-7|.
TGTGCCAGCAGCTCCCACCCCTACGAGCAGTACTTC
CASSSHPYEQYF
>.|TRBV7-2|TRBJ1-2|.
TGTGCCAGCAGCTTAGACCGCAGGGCGCGCTATGGCTACACCTTC
CASSLDRRARYGYTF
>.|TRBV5-5|TRBJ1-1|.
TGTGCCAGCAGCTCGTTAGGCACTGAAGCTTTCTTT
CASSSLGTEAFF
>.|TRBV6-1|TRBJ2-5|TRBD1
TGTGCCAGCAGTGAATGGGGACAGGGGAGGGAAGAGACCCAGTACTTC
CASSEWGQGREETQYF
>.|TRBV19|TRBJ2-1|TRBD2
TGTGCCAGTAGTATAGGCCTAGCGGGGAGCTCCTACAATGAGCAGTTCTTC
CASSIGLAGSSYNEQFF
>.|TRBV6-5|TRBJ2-7|.
TGTGCCAGCGGGTTATCTGGAGGGCCGAGCGAGCAGTACTTC
CASGLSGGPSEQYF
>once|TRBV27|TRBJ2-1|TRBD2
TGTGCCAGCAGTTTCGAGGCGGGAGTAATCAATGAGCAGTTCTTC
CASSFEAGVINEQFF
>.|TRBV29-1|TRBJ1-3|.
TGCAGCGTTGAGTCGTGGCCACAAAACACCATATATTTT
CSVESWPQNTIYF
>.|TRBV5-1|TRBJ2-7|.
TGCGCCAGCAGCTCCGGACTTGCGTCGGGCGAGCAGTACTTC
CASSSGLASGEQYF
>.|TRBV7-9|TRBJ2-3|.
TGTGCCAGCAGTAGACCCGGGACTGGGTCAGATACGCAGTATTTT
CASSRPGTGSDTQYF
>.|TRBV11-3|TRBJ2-2|TRBD2
TGTGCCAGCAGCTTAGATCTGGTCCCGGGACTAGCGGGTGATACCGGGGAGCTGTTTTTT
CASSLDLVPGLAGDTGELFF
>.|TRBV5-6|TRBJ1-4|TRBD1
TGTGCCAGCTCGACAGGGAAGGAAAAACTGTTTTTT
CASSTGKEKLFF
>once|TRBV30|TRBJ1-1|.
TGTGCCTGGAGTATCCCAGGCATGAACACTGAAGCTTTCTTT
CAWSIPGMNTEAFF
>.|TRBV5-1|TRBJ2-1|.
TGCGCCAGCAGCTTCCGGGATGAGCAGTTCTTC
CASSFRDEQFF
>.|TRBV19|TRBJ2-1|.
TGTGCCAGTAGTATAAGGTCTAGCCTTAACAATGAGCAGTTCTTC
CASSIRSSLNNEQFF
>.|TRBV6-6|TRBJ2-1|.
TGTGCCAGCAGTTACGGCGCGAGCACGAATGAGCAGTTCTTC
CASSYGASTNEQFF
>.|TRBV11-2|TRBJ2-1|.
TGTGCCAGCAGCTTGGGACATTACAATGAGCAGTTCTTC
CASSLGHYNEQFF
>.|TRBV5-1|TRBJ2-2|.
TGCGCCAGCATCCTCACGGCGGGGATAACCGGGGAGCTGTTTTTT
CASILTAGITGELFF
>.|TRBV27|TRBJ2-7|TRBD1
TGTGCCAGCAGTTTATATGACAGGGCCCACGAGCAGTACTTC
CASSLYDRAHEQYF
>.|TRBV15|TRBJ2-3|.
TGTGCCACCAGCAGTGCCCGGCCTACAGGGTCTACGCAGTATTTT
CATSSARPTGSTQYF
>.|TRBV28|TRBJ2-6|.
TGTGCCAGCAGTCCTCAAACAGGGTATGTTGGGGCCAACGTCCTGACTTTC
CASSPQTGYVGANVLTF
>.|TRBV11-3|TRBJ1-1|TRBD1
TGTGCCAGCAGCTTAGACGGGGGACAGACATCTGAAGCTTTCTTT
CASSLDGGQTSEAFF